This T cell receptor (beta chain) is from a study of T cell repertoires in cytomegalovirus infection. Overall study: Recently identified HLA-C-restricted and well-studied HLA-B-restricted CMV epitopes were used. Evidence of both CMV infection and a matching HLA type came from public TCR beta signatures.

V shed 1 base and J shed 0 bases, with 12 bases lying between them. Germline CDR1 is MGHRA and CDR2 is YSYEKL. The CDR3 is made up of 16 amino acids. Via MiXCR, TCRdb re-called the reads, giving one row per CDR3 protein. Here the sample spans 200,000 to 250,000 distinct CDR3 sequences, less than 50% being singletons. There are a few counts of this clonotype. Its antigen is as yet unknown. This chain links TRBV4-1 with TRBJ1-2; D is uncertain. This clonotype was obtained from a human donor in good health (CMV status not recorded). Some clones in this sample may be carry-over from other donors' samples. Sample: CD8+ T cells from cultured PBMCs, taken from culture after CMV antigen stimulation. The CDR3 region has the DNA TGCGCCAGCAGCCAAGTTCTGGGTGCTTCTAACTATGGCTACACCTTC. Protein: CASSQVLGASNYGYTF.